Below are 17 T cell receptor beta chains sequenced from a single sample in a study of T-cell reconstitution after alpha-beta-depleted transplantation in children (dated by TCRdb to about 2016). According to the study, the label for this sample's treatment or condition signals: allogeneic hematopoietic cell transplantation with graft depleted of TCRalphabeta T cells and CD19 B cells. Library generation was performed with PCR. Sequencing took place on an Illumina HiSeq 2500. Molecular barcoding was employed in the preparation of TCR libraries, with unique molecular identifiers being used to normalize TCRbeta repertoire quantification. In-frame beta chains were kept once TCRdb had trimmed the public reads at Q25 with fastp and called clones with MiXCR. Rows with one shared CDR3 protein collapse into an entry with the most common genes and DNA. In all, the sample holds approximately 500,000 distinct CDR3 sequences, and over 25% of those were seen once. The ten largest account for about 35% of the sample.

The starting material was PBMCs, obtained before TCRalphabeta/CD19-depleted stem cell transplant. Every receptor here comes from a boy less than two years old with Wiskott-Aldrich syndrome, due to receive a stem cell transplant.

This clonotype was observed a handful of times. The chain combines TRBV12-3 or TRBV12-4 with TRBJ2-7; D remains ambiguous. The V end lost 3 bases, the J end lost 4 bases, and 7 bases lay between the germline ends. This CDR3 is built from 12 residues. In DNA form, the CDR3 reads TGTGCCAGCAGTTTCGTGGGGTACGAGCAGTACTTC. Translating gives CASSFVGYEQYF.

The sample holds a few counts of this clonotype. The V and J genes are TRBV12-3 or TRBV12-4 and TRBJ2-7; D unresolved. The CDR3 is made up of 14 amino acids. V lost 3 bases to trimming and J lost 0 bases, with 9 bases between them. DNA for the CDR3: TGTGCCAGCAGTTTGAGACAAAGCTCCTACGAGCAGTACTTC. Its translation: CASSLRQSSYEQYF.

In its sample, this clonotype was seen a few times. This sequence joins TRBV28 and TRBJ2-2; TRBD2 matches 9 bases. CDR1 is MDHEN, CDR2 SYDVKM, per germline. The CDR3 has 16 residues. Losses at the gene ends were 3 bases for V and 4 bases for J; bases not matched to a gene: 6. In nucleotides, the CDR3 is TGTGCCAGCAGTTTGGCGGGAGGGCCGGGCACCGGGGAGCTGTTTTTT. Translated: CASSLAGGPGTGELFF.

This clonotype has a handful of counts. The rearrangement uses TRBV12-3 or TRBV12-4 and TRBJ2-1; 7 nucleotides align to TRBD2. This CDR3 has 16 amino acids. V gave up 5 bases and J gave up 4 bases; unmatched junction bases: 11. This CDR3 is CASSPRLAMGYNEQFF. The CDR3 DNA sequence: TGTGCCAGCAGTCCCAGACTAGCAATGGGGTACAATGAGCAGTTCTTC.

Many counts were recorded for this clonotype. The rearrangement joins TRBV5-1 to TRBJ2-3; D remains unclear. The germline CDR1 and CDR2 sequences are SGHRS and YFSETQ. The CDR3 length is 13 residues. V lost 1 base and J lost 2, with 5 bases in between. The CDR3 DNA reads TGCGCCAGCAGCTTGCGGATCACAGATACGCAGTATTTT. This encodes CASSLRITDTQYF.

This clonotype turned up a few times. This chain links TRBV29-1 with TRBJ2-4; 8 bases align to TRBD1. From germline, CDR1 is SQVTM and CDR2 ANQGSEA. The CDR3 totals 14 residues. The junction had 2 bases not matched to a gene; V was cut back by 4 bases and J by 0 bases. CDR3 nucleotide sequence: TGCAGCGTTGGGGACAGGCTAGCCAAAAACATTCAGTACTTC. Translating it yields CSVGDRLAKNIQYF.

There are a few counts of this clonotype. The rearrangement uses TRBV15 and TRBJ2-6; D is unresolved. The germline V gene has CDR1 LNHNV and CDR2 YYDKDF (reference sequence). Trimming left V 5 bases short and J 1 base short, with 12 bases between. The CDR3 length is 16 residues. In DNA, the CDR3 is TGTGCCACCAGCCCGCGTCGCCCATCTGGGGCCAACGTCCTGACTTTC. Protein: CATSPRRPSGANVLTF. Based on the CDR3 plus reference TRBV15 and TRBJ2-6, the full variable domain is DAMVIQNPRYQVTQFGKPVTLSCSQTLNHNVMYWYQQKSSQAPKLLFHYYDKDFNNEADTPDNFQSRRPNTSFCFLDIRSPGLGDTAMYLCATSPRRPSGANVLTFGAGSRLTVL.

The chain employs TRBV12-3 or TRBV12-4 and TRBJ1-2; D uncertain. The CDR3 is 12 amino acids. V lost 4 bases and J 4 bases, leaving 7 bases between the germline ends. DNA for the CDR3: TGTGCCAGCAGTTGGGCGGTCTATGGCTACACCTTC. This translates into CASSWAVYGYTF.

In its sample, this clonotype was seen a few times. The rearrangement uses TRBV5-6 and TRBJ1-5; D is undetermined. The V gene lost 10 bases and the J gene lost 5 bases, with 4 bases spanning the gap. The germline CDR1 and CDR2 sequences are SGHDT and YYEEEE. The CDR3 totals 9 residues. The CDR3 spells CAGDQPQHF. CDR3 sequence (DNA): TGTGCCGGAGATCAGCCCCAGCATTTT.

V gene TRBV10-3 combines with J gene TRBJ2-5; D possibly corresponds to TRBD1 (5 bases). The length of the CDR3 is 13 residues. V lost 3 bases to trimming and J lost 7 bases, with 12 bases between them. The germline gives CDR1 ENHRY, CDR2 SYGVKD. DNA for the CDR3: TGTGCCATCAGTGAAGGCAGGGTTGGGACCCAGTACTTC. Translated: CAISEGRVGTQYF.

This clonotype showed up just a few times. The chain recombines TRBV7-2 with TRBJ2-1; the D gene is possibly TRBD1 (5 bases). The CDR3 contains 17 residues. V lost 2 bases and J 0 bases, leaving 14 bases between the germline ends. Germline V gene data show CDR1 as SGHTA and CDR2 as FQGNSA. The CDR3 DNA sequence: TGTGCCAGCAGCTTACATAGGACAAAGAGCTCCTACAATGAGCAGTTCTTC. It is translated as CASSLHRTKSSYNEQFF.

The chain links TRBV15 to TRBJ2-2; D is perhaps TRBD1 (6 bases). In germline, CDR1 is LNHNV, CDR2 YYDKDF (reference sequence). This CDR3 is 15 amino acids long. Between the trimmed V and J ends, which lost 1 base and 3 bases, there was a span of 9 bases. CDR3 region: CATSRGTAHTGELFF. The CDR3 nucleotides read TGTGCCACCAGCAGAGGGACAGCTCACACCGGGGAGCTGTTTTTT.

This clonotype was seen only a few times. This chain links TRBV7-9 with TRBJ2-1; the D gene could be TRBD1 or TRBD2 (5 bases each). CDR1 is SEHNR, CDR2 FQNEAQ, per germline (reference sequence). Trimming took off 5 bases at V and 7 bases at J, with 12 bases between the two ends. CDR3 size: 13 residues. The CDR3 loop reads CASSLSWGNEQFF. In DNA, the CDR3 is TGTGCCAGCAGCCTTTCATGGGGGAATGAGCAGTTCTTC.

The chain combines TRBV20-1 with TRBJ2-1; 7 nucleotides agree with TRBD1. After removal of 0 bases from V and 12 bases from J, the junction contained 8 bases not matched to a gene. This CDR3 region has 13 residues. Germline lookup yields CDR1 DFQATT and CDR2 SNEGSKA (reference sequence). CDR3 sequence (DNA): TGCAGTGCTAGAGAGCCGGTCTCAGGGGGGCAGTTCTTC. It is translated as CSAREPVSGGQFF.

The V and J genes are TRBV20-1 and TRBJ2-5, with 8 bases identical to TRBD1. The CDR3 has 14 amino acids. In germline, CDR1 is DFQATT, CDR2 SNEGSKA (reference sequence). The V segment lost 6 bases and the J segment 5 bases; nucleotides outside the gene matches: 11. The CDR3 region is CSAHFQGAGETQYF. CDR3 nucleotide sequence: TGCAGTGCGCACTTCCAGGGGGCCGGTGAGACCCAGTACTTC.

This clonotype was seen only a few times. The rearrangement links TRBV20-1 to TRBJ2-1; a weak D match, TRBD2 (6 bases). Looked up from germline, CDR1 is DFQATT and CDR2 is SNEGSKA (reference sequence). The CDR3 is made up of 14 amino acids. V lost 4 bases to trimming and J lost 7 bases, with 17 bases between them. The CDR3 reads CSAKWTKGLNEQFF. DNA for the CDR3: TGCAGTGCTAAGTGGACTAAGGGTTTAAATGAGCAGTTCTTC.

The chain combines TRBV5-1 with TRBJ2-7; TRBD1 might be the D (6 bases). There are 14 residues in the CDR3. Trimming cost V 4 bases and J 4 bases, with 15 bases left between them. CDR1 SGHRS and CDR2 YFSETQ come from the germline V gene. The CDR3 loop is CASSHGTLEYEQYF. The CDR3 coding sequence is TGCGCCAGCAGCCACGGGACACTCGAATACGAGCAGTACTTC.